This passage covers 31 T cell receptor beta chains from one sample sequenced in a study of CD8 T cells in Susac syndrome. Random hexamers served to reverse transcribe about 0.5 to 1 ug RNA. From the immunoSEQ multiplex PCR reads, TCRdb called clonotypes with MiXCR, one entry per CDR3 protein. The sample shows 120,000 to 150,000 distinct CDR3 sequences, about 93% of them seen only once. The sample was CD8+ T cells from PBMCs. These TCRs come from a human donor in good health.

This chain connects TRBV15 to TRBJ1-4; TRBD1 agrees at 7 bases. The V and J ends lost 0 bases and 8 bases, in that order; junction bases with no gene match: 3. Germline-derived CDR1 and CDR2 are LNHNV and YYDKDF (reference sequence). The CDR3 runs 14 residues. The CDR3 reads CATSRDRGREKLFF. The DNA for the CDR3 is TGTGCCACCAGCAGAGACAGGGGGAGAGAAAAACTGTTTTTT.

The chain has TRBV20-1 and TRBJ2-7, with a tentative D call TRBD2 (6 bases). CDR3 length: 15 residues. Deletions cut 5 bases from V and 0 bases from J, with 17 bases between. Germline assignment: CDR1 DFQATT and CDR2 SNEGSKA (reference sequence). The CDR3 DNA sequence: TGCAGTGCTCCTAAGGAGGGTTTTATCTCCTACGAGCAGTACTTC. Translating gives CSAPKEGFISYEQYF.

This clonotype has a handful of counts. V and J are TRBV30 and TRBJ1-1; 9 bases line up with TRBD1. The junction had 0 bases not matched to a gene; V was cut back by 3 bases and J by 1 base. In germline, CDR1 is GTSNPN, CDR2 SVGIG (reference sequence). The CDR3 totals 13 residues. CDR3 nucleotide sequence: TGTGCCTGGAGGGGACAGGGGAACACTGAAGCTTTCTTT. This translates into CAWRGQGNTEAFF.

V and J are TRBV24-1 and TRBJ2-1; TRBD1 agrees at 8 bases. The J segment lost 4 bases and the V segment lost 5 bases, leaving 3 bases of the junction unmatched. CDR1 is KGHDR, CDR2 SFDVKD, per germline. The CDR3 is 14 residues long. The CDR3, as DNA: TGTGCCACCAGTGGGACAGGGTTATACAATGAGCAGTTCTTC. Amino acid sequence: CATSGTGLYNEQFF.

The chain has TRBV30 and TRBJ2-5; tentative D call: TRBD2 (5 bases). The CDR3 runs to 15 residues. Between the trimmed V and J ends, which lost 2 bases and 2 bases, there was a span of 15 bases. Germline loops: CDR1 GTSNPN, CDR2 SVGIG (reference sequence). The CDR3 sequence is CAWSTDSLVQETQYF. The CDR3, as DNA: TGTGCCTGGAGTACGGACTCGCTCGTTCAAGAGACCCAGTACTTC.

This clonotype was recorded a few times. J is TRBJ2-3 and V is TRBV5-6; no clear D. Trimming stripped 2 bases from V and 0 bases from J, with 7 bases between. The CDR3 has 14 amino acids. Germline V gene sequence: CDR1 SGHDT, CDR2 YYEEEE. For the CDR3, the DNA is TGTGCCAGCAGCTTTGTGGGTAGCACAGATACGCAGTATTTT. Amino acids: CASSFVGSTDTQYF. Together with reference TRBV5-6 and TRBJ2-3, the CDR3 gives the full variable domain: DAGVTQSPTHLIKTRGQQVTLRCSPKSGHDTVSWYQQALGQGPQFIFQYYEEEERQRGNFPDRFSGHQFPNYSSELNVNALLLGDSALYLCASSFVGSTDTQYFGPGTRLTVL.

The gene calls are TRBV14 and TRBJ2-1; a possible D gene is TRBD2 (6 bases). Trimming cost V 4 bases and J 5 bases, with 15 bases left between them. The germline CDR1 and CDR2 sequences are SGHDN and FVKESK. This CDR3 has 15 residues. The CDR3 region has the DNA TGTGCCAGCAGCCCCTTACCGCGGGACCACAATGAGCAGTTCTTC. Encoded protein: CASSPLPRDHNEQFF.

This clonotype was observed a single time. The chain is built from TRBV28 and TRBJ2-7, with a tentative D call TRBD2 (5 bases). Germline-derived CDR1 and CDR2 are MDHEN and SYDVKM. V lost 8 bases to trimming and J lost 3 bases, with 17 bases between them. The CDR3 runs to 14 residues. The CDR3 sequence: CASLTSRELYEQYF. DNA for the CDR3: TGTGCCAGCCTGACCTCGAGGGAGCTCTACGAGCAGTACTTC.

In its sample, this clonotype was seen once. V and J are TRBV7-9 and TRBJ1-1; 7 bases map to TRBD1. CDR3 length: 14 residues. Trimming at V came to 4 bases and at J to 4 bases, leaving 6 bases not matched to a gene. The germline gives CDR1 SEHNR, CDR2 FQNEAQ (reference sequence). The CDR3 here is CASSSTGTGTEAFF. DNA for the CDR3: TGTGCCAGCAGCTCGACAGGGACGGGCACTGAAGCTTTCTTT. Based on the CDR3 plus reference TRBV7-9 and TRBJ1-1, the full variable domain is DTGVSQNPRHKITKRGQNVTFRCDPISEHNRLYWYRQTLGQGPEFLTYFQNEAQLEKSRLLSDRFSAERPKGSFSTLEIQRTEQGDSAMYLCASSSTGTGTEAFFGQGTRLTVV.

This sequence joins TRBV23-1 and TRBJ2-1; a weak D match, TRBD1 (6 bases). TRBV23-1 is known as an ORF, though its function is uncertain. The V and J ends lost 3 bases and 1 base respectively, with 10 bases between them. This CDR3 region has 15 residues. The CDR3 DNA is TGCGCCAGCAGTCAGGCCAGGGGTTCCTACAATGAGCAGTTCTTC. Protein: CASSQARGSYNEQFF.

The chain joins TRBV7-3 to TRBJ1-1, with a possible D match to TRBD1 (6 bases). The CDR3 is 15 residues long. Germline values: CDR1 SGHTA, CDR2 FQGTGA. Trimming cost V 1 base and J 1 base, with 10 bases left between them. CDR3 in amino acids: CASSLNSGENTEAFF. DNA of the CDR3: TGTGCCAGCAGCTTAAATTCAGGGGAGAACACTGAAGCTTTCTTT.

In this sample, this clonotype turned up once. The CDR3 DNA sequence: TGCAGCGTTGCGAGCGGCGATATAGATACGCAGTATTTT. Protein product: CSVASGDIDTQYF. The gene calls are TRBV29-1 and TRBJ2-3, with D possibly TRBD2 on 5 matching bases. The germline V gene encodes CDR1 SQVTM and CDR2 ANQGSEA. Trimming removed 4 bases at V and 5 bases at J, with 13 bases between. The length of the CDR3 is 13 residues.

The chain employs TRBV27 and TRBJ1-5; D remains unclear. Per the germline V gene, CDR1 is MNHEY and CDR2 is SMNVEV (reference sequence). The V gene lost 4 bases and the J gene lost 4 bases, with 5 bases spanning the gap. This CDR3 is 12 amino acids long. CDR3 nucleotides: TGTGCCAGCAGTTCCCCTAATCAGCCCCAGCATTTT. Its translation is CASSSPNQPQHF.

The V call is TRBV4-1, the J call TRBJ2-7, with TRBD1 as a possible D gene (6 bases). Germline V gene data show CDR1 as MGHRA and CDR2 as YSYEKL. The V end was cut by 7 bases, the J end by 2 bases, with 15 bases between. The CDR3 has 14 residues. The CDR3 DNA reads TGCGCCAGCAAAAGGGACATCATTACCTACGAGCAGTACTTC. Amino acid sequence: CASKRDIITYEQYF.

The chain has TRBV2 and TRBJ2-5; TRBD2 agrees at 8 bases. Germline CDR1 and CDR2: SNHLY and FYNNEI. The CDR3 is made up of 13 amino acids. V gave up 8 bases and J gave up 2 bases; unmatched junction bases: 4. The CDR3 region is CASAGTRQETQYF. Written as DNA, the CDR3 is TGTGCCAGCGCTGGGACTAGACAAGAGACCCAGTACTTC. Supplemented by reference TRBV2 and TRBJ2-5, the full variable domain reads EPEVTQTPSHQVTQMGQEVILRCVPISNHLYFYWYRQILGQKVEFLVSFYNNEISEKSEIFDDQFSVERPDGSNFTLKIRSTKLEDSAMYFCASAGTRQETQYFGPGTRLLVL.

This sequence joins TRBV4-2 and TRBJ2-6; 8 bases are a match to TRBD1. The CDR3 runs 21 residues. Trimming cost V 0 bases and J 0 bases; bases outside gene matches: 13. Germline CDR1 and CDR2: LGHNA and YNFKEQ. Here the CDR3 reads CASSQDPVQTGDPSGANVLTF. In DNA form, the CDR3 reads TGTGCCAGCAGCCAAGACCCCGTCCAGACAGGGGACCCCTCTGGGGCCAACGTCCTGACTTTC.

This chain uses TRBV25-1 with TRBJ2-1; D is unclear. Between the trimmed V and J ends, which lost 11 bases and 9 bases, there was a span of 11 bases. The CDR3 consists of 10 residues. Per the germline V gene, CDR1 is MGHDK and CDR2 is SYGVNS. For the CDR3, the DNA is TGTGCCTGCTCCCAGGTTGAGCAGTTCTTC. It yields the protein CACSQVEQFF.

The V and J genes are TRBV15 and TRBJ2-1; maybe TRBD1 (6 bases). V dropped 6 bases and J dropped 6 bases, with 9 bases sitting between them. The CDR3 loop spans 12 amino acids. Germline loops: CDR1 LNHNV, CDR2 YYDKDF (reference sequence). In nucleotides, the CDR3 is TGTGCCACCAGTCAGGGGTCCAATGAGCAGTTCTTC. Amino acid sequence: CATSQGSNEQFF.

This clonotype was observed a single time. The chain joins TRBV29-1 to TRBJ2-7; D may match TRBD1 or TRBD2 (5 bases each). V gave up 2 bases and J gave up 5 bases, with 16 bases separating them. The CDR3 sequence is 14 residues long. Germline V gene lookup returns CDR1 SQVTM and CDR2 ANQGSEA. For the CDR3, the DNA is TGCAGCGTTGAACACGGATTAGGGACCGACGAGCAGTACTTC. As protein: CSVEHGLGTDEQYF.

The CDR3 sequence is CSVEGDSRDYGYTF. CDR3 nucleotide sequence: TGCAGCGTTGAGGGTGACTCGCGGGACTATGGCTACACCTTC. The chain carries TRBV29-1 and TRBJ1-2; D is uncertain. The CDR3 totals 14 residues. Between the trimmed V and J ends, which lost 3 bases and 3 bases, there was a span of 14 bases. Germline values: CDR1 SQVTM, CDR2 ANQGSEA.

This chain joins TRBV4-3 and TRBJ2-7, with D perhaps given as TRBD1 or TRBD2 (5 bases each). In germline, CDR1 is LGHNA, CDR2 YSLEER. This CDR3 spans 16 amino acids. Trimming took 0 bases from V and 5 from J, leaving 17 bases between them. CDR3: CASSQERGLALDEQYF. The CDR3 bases are TGCGCCAGCAGCCAAGAAAGGGGCCTAGCACTCGACGAGCAGTACTTC.

The rearrangement uses TRBV2 and TRBJ2-4; D possibly uses TRBD1 or TRBD2 (5 bases each). Between the trimmed V and J ends, which lost 4 bases and 8 bases, there was a span of 9 bases. The CDR3 is made up of 12 amino acids. Germline V CDR1 and CDR2: SNHLY, FYNNEI. This CDR3 is CASSGMGDIQYF. The CDR3 nucleotides are TGTGCCAGCAGTGGAATGGGGGACATTCAGTACTTC.

The chain links TRBV24-1 to TRBJ1-2, with D hard to call. The germline CDR1 and CDR2 sequences are KGHDR and SFDVKD. The V and J ends lost 6 bases and 4 bases respectively, with 14 bases between them. The CDR3 totals 14 residues. The CDR3 DNA reads TGTGCCACCAGTTCCGGAGGACCTGCCTATGGCTACACCTTC. Translating it yields CATSSGGPAYGYTF.

Here the CDR3 reads CACRMGPNTGELFF. The CDR3 DNA sequence: TGTGCCTGCCGAATGGGACCGAACACCGGGGAGCTGTTTTTT. The V call is TRBV7-7, the J call TRBJ2-2, with D possibly called TRBD1 or TRBD2 (5 bases each). Trimming left V 11 bases short and J 0 bases short, with 13 bases between. The CDR3 length is 14 residues. The germline V gene encodes CDR1 SSHAT and CDR2 FNYEAQ (reference sequence).

The chain recombines TRBV13 with TRBJ2-7; 14 positions agree with TRBD2. Germline CDR1 is PRHDT and CDR2 is FYEKMQ (reference sequence). J lost 3 bases, V lost 6 bases, and 7 bases had no gene match. The CDR3 has 16 amino acids. The CDR3 protein is CASRQGTSGSSYEQYF. The CDR3 DNA sequence: TGTGCCAGCAGACAAGGGACTAGCGGGAGTAGCTACGAGCAGTACTTC. Looking up the rest from reference TRBV13 and TRBJ2-7 gives the full variable domain: AAGVIQSPRHLIKEKRETATLKCYPIPRHDTVYWYQQGPGQDPQFLISFYEKMQSDKGSIPDRFSAQQFSDYHSELNMSSLELGDSALYFCASRQGTSGSSYEQYFGPGTRLTVT.

A note on this clonotype: The junction differs from germline at one of its ends, possibly a read error. The chain employs TRBV20-1 and TRBJ1-3; tentatively, D is TRBD1 (5 bases). Germline assignment: CDR1 DFQATT and CDR2 SNEGSKA (reference sequence). The CDR3 contains 15 residues. The CDR3 DNA is TGCAGTGCCCCGGTCGGGGGATACTCTGAAAACACCATATATTTT. This encodes CSAPVGGYSENTIYF.

This sequence joins TRBV18 and TRBJ2-5, with no clear D. Germline V gives CDR1 KGHSH, CDR2 LQKENI. The CDR3 sequence is 11 residues long. With 4 bases removed from V and 10 bases from J, the gap between germline ends came to 10 bases. The CDR3 nucleotides read TGTGCCAGCTCACTCACCGGTGACCAGTACTTC. This gives the protein CASSLTGDQYF.

The gene calls are TRBV30 and TRBJ2-7; 7 bases agree with TRBD2. The CDR3 consists of 13 residues. V trimming: 6 bases; J trimming: 5 bases; junction bases outside the gene matches: 10. Germline CDR1 reads GTSNPN; CDR2 reads SVGIG (reference sequence). Here the CDR3 reads CACPGGSWNEQYF. CDR3 nucleotide sequence: TGTGCCTGTCCCGGGGGGAGTTGGAACGAGCAGTACTTC.

The rearrangement joins TRBV7-9 to TRBJ2-7, with D possibly being TRBD1 or TRBD2 (5 bases each). This CDR3 contains 14 residues. The V gene's germline CDR1 is SEHNR and CDR2 FQNEAQ (reference sequence). Deletions cut 0 bases from V and 2 bases from J, with 8 bases between. The CDR3 loop is CASSLAPGPYEQYF. Written as DNA, the CDR3 is TGTGCCAGCAGCTTAGCCCCGGGGCCCTACGAGCAGTACTTC.

The gene calls are TRBV3-1 and TRBJ2-3, with TRBD2 matching over 12 bases. Per the germline V gene, CDR1 is LGHDT and CDR2 is YNNKEL (reference sequence). The V segment lost 1 base and the J segment 2 bases; nucleotides outside the gene matches: 4. The CDR3 has 17 residues. In DNA form, the CDR3 reads TGTGCCAGCAGCCAAGGACTAGCGGGAGCCCTCACAGATACGCAGTATTTT. Translating it yields CASSQGLAGALTDTQYF.

CDR3 nucleotide sequence: TGTGCCAGCAGGAAGACTCTTACCCCCACAGATACGCAGTATTTT. Encoded protein: CASRKTLTPTDTQYF. The chain combines TRBV12-3 or TRBV12-4 with TRBJ2-3; the D is unclear. The V gene lost 6 bases and the J gene lost 2 bases, with 15 bases spanning the gap. The CDR3 is made up of 15 amino acids.